This T cell receptor (beta chain) was sequenced for a study of T cell responses to AZD1222 COVID-19 vaccine. TCRdb's copy holds only in-frame clones and misses some; the assay was immunoSEQ multiplex PCR. The sample lists some 200,000 clones, roughly 91% occurring once. Germline trimming cut 4 bases from V and 0 bases from J; bases unmatched to any gene: 5. CDR3 size: 15 residues. Germline V gene lookup returns CDR1 SGHRS and CDR2 YFSETQ. This TCR derives from an adult in good health. This chain connects TRBV5-1 to TRBJ1-2; 8 nucleotides agree with TRBD1. The sample consisted of peripheral blood, taken on day 0 of MenACWY control vaccination. This CDR3 reads CASSVETGANYGYTF. The CDR3 DNA reads as TGCGCCAGCAGCGTAGAGACAGGGGCTAACTATGGCTACACCTTC. The full variable domain, with the rest looked up from reference TRBV5-1 and TRBJ1-2, is KAGVTQTPRYLIKTRGQQVTLSCSPISGHRSVSWYQQTPGQGLQFLFEYFSETQRNKGNFPGRFSGRQFSNSRSEMNVSTLELGDSALYLCASSVETGANYGYTFGSGTRLTVV.